These T cell receptor beta chains were read from a single sample in a study of beta chain features in type 1 diabetes. Libraries were prepared by immunoSEQ multiplex PCR; TCRdb keeps only in-frame clonotypes and omits some of them. The table records roughly 400,000 clones, roughly 16% of them present only once. The sequenced material came from naive CD4+ T cells from blood. Receptors were obtained from a woman aged 18-30 years in good health. The CDR3 runs from the conserved cysteine through the conserved F or W. D genes are given only for firm matches. Expanded clones get a size class; other rows say once, few or many, or leave the size out.

v_call,d_call,clone_size,j_call,cdr3_aa,cdr3_nt
TRBV9,TRBD1,-,TRBJ2-2,CASSWRQGPGELFF,TGTGCCAGCAGCTGGAGACAGGGACCCGGGGAGCTGTTTTTT
TRBV25-1,-,-,TRBJ2-7,CASSRGANGYEQYF,TGTGCCAGCAGTAGGGGCGCGAACGGCTACGAGCAGTACTTC
TRBV7-3,TRBD2,few,TRBJ2-1,CASSNSGSSYNEQFF,TGTGCCAGCAGCAATAGCGGGAGCTCCTACAATGAGCAGTTCTTC
TRBV19,TRBD1,-,TRBJ2-7,CASSSDRVAYEQYF,TGTGCCAGTAGTTCGGACAGGGTGGCCTACGAGCAGTACTTC
TRBV9,-,-,TRBJ2-2,CASSVAGGRLTGELFF,TGTGCCAGCAGCGTAGCCGGGGGGCGGTTGACCGGGGAGCTGTTTTTT
TRBV5-1,TRBD1,few,TRBJ2-7,CASTTQGNYEQYF,TGCGCCAGCACCACACAGGGGAACTACGAGCAGTACTTC
TRBV6-5,-,-,TRBJ1-2,CASSSPGRAGNYGYTF,TGTGCCAGCAGTTCCCCCGGCAGGGCGGGAAACTATGGCTACACCTTC
TRBV6-5,-,-,TRBJ1-1,CASSSRPVTNTEAFF,TGTGCCAGCAGTTCTCGACCAGTGACAAACACTGAAGCTTTCTTT
TRBV9,TRBD2,few,TRBJ2-2,CASSVVSGRGTGELFF,TGTGCCAGCAGCGTAGTGAGCGGGAGGGGCACCGGGGAGCTGTTTTTT
TRBV20-1,-,-,TRBJ2-7,CSAPGYYEQYF,TGCAGTGCTCCAGGGTATTACGAGCAGTACTTC
TRBV29-1,-,few,TRBJ2-1,CSVETVNEQFF,TGCAGCGTTGAGACTGTTAATGAGCAGTTCTTC
TRBV29-1,-,-,TRBJ1-3,CSSHAGLSGNTIYF,TGCAGCTCACACGCGGGCCTCTCTGGAAACACCATATATTTT
TRBV5-8,-,-,TRBJ1-3,CASSPRDTIYF,TGTGCCAGCAGCCCGAGGGACACCATATATTTT
TRBV6-1,-,-,TRBJ1-5,CASSEVTGSQHF,TGTGCCAGCAGTGAAGTAACAGGGAGTCAGCATTTT
TRBV10-3,-,-,TRBJ2-7,CAISDSSYEQYF,TGTGCCATCAGTGACTCCAGCTACGAGCAGTACTTC
TRBV18,TRBD2,-,TRBJ2-5,CASSPPVILAVETQYF,TGTGCCAGCTCACCACCGGTAATACTAGCGGTGGAGACCCAGTACTTC
TRBV19,TRBD2,-,TRBJ2-3,CASSVDSGLAVTDTQYF,TGTGCCAGTAGTGTGGACTCGGGACTAGCGGTCACAGATACGCAGTATTTT
TRBV28,-,-,TRBJ2-7,CASGLRNYEQYF,TGTGCCAGCGGACTACGGAACTACGAGCAGTACTTC
TRBV25-1,-,-,TRBJ1-2,CASSEWGGLGGYTF,TGTGCCAGCAGTGAATGGGGGGGGCTGGGAGGCTACACCTTC
TRBV4-3,TRBD2,-,TRBJ2-1,CASSQDWGLADYNEQFF,TGCGCCAGCAGCCAAGACTGGGGACTAGCGGATTACAATGAGCAGTTCTTC
TRBV6-1,-,few,TRBJ2-2,CASSGGQANTGELFF,TGTGCCAGCAGTGGGGGACAAGCGAACACCGGGGAGCTGTTTTTT
TRBV28,-,few,TRBJ2-7,CASRPPPGQPIYEQYF,TGTGCCAGCAGACCACCGCCGGGACAACCGATCTACGAGCAGTACTTC
TRBV28,-,-,TRBJ1-2,CASKPGTPYGYTF,TGTGCCAGCAAACCCGGGACACCATATGGCTACACCTTC
TRBV23-1,-,few,TRBJ2-5,CASSHRDTQETQYF,TGCGCCAGCAGTCATCGGGACACCCAAGAGACCCAGTACTTC
TRBV30,-,-,TRBJ2-3,CACRVPSTDTQYF,TGTGCCTGCCGGGTCCCTAGCACAGATACGCAGTATTTT
TRBV9,TRBD2,-,TRBJ2-1,CASGTSGQTYNEQFF,TGTGCCAGCGGGACTAGCGGGCAGACCTACAATGAGCAGTTCTTC
TRBV5-1,TRBD2,few,TRBJ2-1,CASSLATSGRSHNEQFF,TGCGCCAGCAGCTTGGCAACTAGCGGGAGGTCCCACAATGAGCAGTTCTTC
TRBV10-3,-,-,TRBJ2-3,CAISETGGPADTQYF,TGTGCCATCAGTGAGACAGGAGGGCCCGCAGATACGCAGTATTTT
TRBV28,-,few,TRBJ1-4,CASSLGQPNEKLFF,TGTGCCAGCAGTTTGGGCCAGCCTAATGAAAAACTGTTTTTT
TRBV7-9,-,few,TRBJ2-5,CASSLMTDQETQYF,TGTGCCAGCAGCTTAATGACAGACCAAGAGACCCAGTACTTC
TRBV6-5,TRBD2,-,TRBJ2-7,CASRLQAGVYEQYF,TGTGCCAGCAGATTACAAGCGGGAGTCTACGAGCAGTACTTC
TRBV7-9,-,-,TRBJ2-7,CASSSTASYEQYF,TGTGCCAGCAGCTCGACTGCCTCCTACGAGCAGTACTTC
TRBV29-1,TRBD1,-,TRBJ2-7,CSVGTQGAYEQYF,TGCAGCGTTGGGACGCAGGGGGCATACGAGCAGTACTTC
TRBV30,-,few,TRBJ1-2,CAWSSRQTNRPDGYTF,TGTGCCTGGAGTTCGCGACAGACCAACCGACCAGATGGCTACACCTTC
TRBV7-2,TRBD1,-,TRBJ2-1,CASSPDRVHEQFF,TGTGCCAGCAGTCCGGACAGGGTTCATGAGCAGTTCTTC
TRBV19,-,few,TRBJ1-1,CASSIGTFNTEAFF,TGTGCCAGTAGTATAGGGACATTCAACACTGAAGCTTTCTTT
TRBV7-9,-,few,TRBJ2-7,CASSLARGGSSYEQYF,TGTGCCAGCAGCTTAGCGCGAGGAGGGAGCTCCTACGAGCAGTACTTC
TRBV10-3,-,few,TRBJ2-7,CAISARDEQYF,TGTGCCATCAGTGCGCGGGACGAGCAGTACTTC
TRBV25-1,-,few,TRBJ2-1,CASSDSGAALRQFF,TGTGCCAGCTCCGACTCGGGAGCCGCCCTCAGGCAGTTCTTC
TRBV10-3,-,-,TRBJ2-7,CAISEMGGYEQYF,TGTGCCATCAGTGAGATGGGGGGCTACGAGCAGTACTTC
TRBV29-1,TRBD2,-,TRBJ2-3,CSVVILVPLAEYF,TGCAGCGTTGTGATCCTTGTACCCCTAGCGGAGTATTTT
TRBV18,TRBD1,-,TRBJ1-2,CASSPGGQGAYGYTF,TGTGCCAGCTCACCAGGCGGGCAGGGGGCCTATGGCTACACCTTC
TRBV29-1,-,-,TRBJ2-5,CSVESSQETQYF,TGCAGCGTTGAATCTAGTCAAGAGACCCAGTACTTC
TRBV28,TRBD1,-,TRBJ2-7,CASSSLGQALYEQYF,TGTGCCAGCAGTTCTCTCGGACAGGCGCTATACGAGCAGTACTTC
TRBV2,TRBD2,-,TRBJ2-5,CASSRRLAGGEETQYF,TGTGCCAGCAGTCGTAGACTAGCGGGAGGTGAAGAGACCCAGTACTTC
TRBV28,TRBD2,few,TRBJ2-5,CASSLAGETQYF,TGTGCCAGCAGTCTAGCGGGAGAGACCCAGTACTTC
TRBV30,-,-,TRBJ1-1,CACHRAAAEAFF,TGTGCCTGCCACAGGGCTGCTGCTGAAGCTTTCTTT
TRBV11-2,-,-,TRBJ2-3,CASSRGTALSTDTQYF,TGTGCCAGCAGCCGCGGGACAGCCCTTAGCACAGATACGCAGTATTTT
TRBV9,TRBD2,-,TRBJ2-1,CASSVAGGTEPSNEQFF,TGTGCCAGCAGCGTAGCGGGAGGGACCGAGCCCAGCAATGAGCAGTTCTTC
TRBV4-3,-,-,TRBJ2-1,CASSQDGHSSYNEQFF,TGCGCCAGCAGCCAAGATGGCCACAGCTCCTACAATGAGCAGTTCTTC
TRBV7-9,TRBD2,-,TRBJ2-1,CASSETSGSVGEQFF,TGTGCCAGCAGCGAGACTAGCGGGAGTGTCGGTGAGCAGTTCTTC
TRBV7-9,TRBD2,few,TRBJ2-1,CASSRLAGYEQFF,TGTGCCAGCAGCAGGCTAGCGGGATATGAGCAGTTCTTC
TRBV6-6,-,-,TRBJ1-1,CASSVVEEAFF,TGTGCCAGCAGTGTCGTAGAAGAAGCTTTCTTT
TRBV4-1,-,few,TRBJ1-5,CASSQGAGELYNQPQHF,TGCGCCAGCAGCCAAGGAGCCGGGGAGTTGTACAATCAGCCCCAGCATTTT
TRBV25-1,-,few,TRBJ2-3,CASSDDGSTDTQYF,TGTGCCAGCAGTGACGATGGCAGCACAGATACGCAGTATTTT
TRBV5-1,-,-,TRBJ2-2,CASSRIREGDGELFF,TGCGCCAGCAGCAGAATACGAGAAGGAGACGGGGAGCTGTTTTTT
TRBV30,TRBD2,-,TRBJ2-7,CASSGRRAYEQYF,TGTGCCTCTAGCGGGAGGCGCGCCTACGAGCAGTACTTC